This T cell receptor (beta chain) was sequenced in a study of long-term antiretroviral therapy in people with HIV. Broader study findings: The clones with expansion before ART were dominant in the repertoire at all time points.

There are a few counts of this clone. Its target is unknown. Version v3.0 of the immunoSEQ assay was performed at survey level. Sequencing used immunoSEQ multiplex PCR; TCRdb keeps in-frame clones, though not all of them. The data contain around 21,000 clones, around nine tenths of them singletons. This material consisted of unsorted PBMCs, taken approximately 4.4 years before starting antiretroviral therapy. The TCR was taken from a young woman with HIV.

Here the CDR3 DNA reads TGCGCCAGCAGCTTGTCTGCAGGGCTCTCCTACAATGAGCAGTTCTTC. Its translation: CASSLSAGLSYNEQFF. The chain links TRBV5-1 to TRBJ2-1; maybe TRBD1 (5 bases). Trimming took off 1 base at V and 0 bases at J, with 11 bases between the two ends. CDR1 and CDR2 (germline): SGHRS, YFSETQ. This CDR3 comprises 16 residues.